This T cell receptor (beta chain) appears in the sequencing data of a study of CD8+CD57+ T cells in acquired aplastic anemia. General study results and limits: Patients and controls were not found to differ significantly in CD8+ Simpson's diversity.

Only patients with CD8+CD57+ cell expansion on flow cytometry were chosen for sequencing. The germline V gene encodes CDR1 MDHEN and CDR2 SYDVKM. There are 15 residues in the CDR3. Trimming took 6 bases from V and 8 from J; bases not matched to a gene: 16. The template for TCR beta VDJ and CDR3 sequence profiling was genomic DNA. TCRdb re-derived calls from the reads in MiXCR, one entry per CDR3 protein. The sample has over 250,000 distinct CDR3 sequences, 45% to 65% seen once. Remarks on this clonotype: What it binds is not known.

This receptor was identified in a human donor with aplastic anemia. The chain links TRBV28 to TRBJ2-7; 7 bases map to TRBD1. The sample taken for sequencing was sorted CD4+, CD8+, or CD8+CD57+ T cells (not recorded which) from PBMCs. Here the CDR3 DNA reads TGTGCCAGCAGAGAAGACAGGGCCCTACTACGGAAGCAGTACTTC. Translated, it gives CASREDRALLRKQYF.